The rows below give T cell receptor beta chains drawn from one sample of a study of shared clonotypes between healthy human individuals. The method was immunoSEQ multiplex PCR; TCRdb's version includes in-frame clones alone and lacks a portion of them. The sample lists 2 million to 3 million clones, 93% occurring once. The sequenced sample consisted of naive CD4+ T cells from PBMCs. Every receptor here comes from a man younger than 30 in good health. Some clones in this sample may be carry-over from other donors' samples. Both conserved end residues are part of each CDR3. A D gene is named only where the DNA matches it firmly. Expanded clones get a size class; other rows say once, few or many, or leave the size out.

j_call: TRBJ2-1; clone_size: NA; cdr3_length: 14; d_call: NA; v_call: TRBV5-6; cdr3_aa: CASSGLSSYNEQFF; cdr3_nt: TGTGCCAGCAGCGGTCTAAGCTCCTACAATGAGCAGTTCTTC
j_call: TRBJ2-7; clone_size: NA; cdr3_length: 14; d_call: NA; v_call: TRBV5-6; cdr3_aa: CASSGDRAAGEQYF; cdr3_nt: TGTGCCAGCAGCGGTGACAGGGCAGCGGGCGAGCAGTACTTC
j_call: TRBJ2-3; clone_size: NA; cdr3_length: 16; d_call: TRBD2; v_call: TRBV14; cdr3_aa: CASSPWTSGGTDTQYF; cdr3_nt: TGTGCCAGCAGCCCTTGGACTAGCGGAGGCACAGATACGCAGTATTTT
j_call: TRBJ1-2; clone_size: few; cdr3_length: 16; d_call: NA; v_call: TRBV4-2; cdr3_aa: CASSQAAAALNYGYTF; cdr3_nt: TGTGCCAGCAGCCAAGCGGCGGCAGCTCTTAACTATGGCTACACCTTC
j_call: TRBJ1-2; clone_size: NA; cdr3_length: 12; d_call: NA; v_call: TRBV6-5; cdr3_aa: CASSNSDYGYTF; cdr3_nt: TGTGCCAGTTCAAACTCCGACTATGGCTACACCTTC
j_call: TRBJ2-1; clone_size: NA; cdr3_length: 12; d_call: TRBD2; v_call: TRBV29-1; cdr3_aa: CSVKRETNEQFF; cdr3_nt: TGCAGCGTTAAGCGGGAGACCAATGAGCAGTTCTTC
j_call: TRBJ2-1; clone_size: once; cdr3_length: 16; d_call: NA; v_call: TRBV7-9; cdr3_aa: CASTPPPPISYNEQFF; cdr3_nt: TGTGCCAGCACTCCACCCCCACCAATCTCCTACAATGAGCAGTTCTTC
j_call: TRBJ1-4; clone_size: once; cdr3_length: 15; d_call: NA; v_call: TRBV4-3; cdr3_aa: CASTWTFATNEKLFF; cdr3_nt: TGCGCCAGCACTTGGACCTTCGCAACTAATGAAAAACTGTTTTTT
j_call: TRBJ2-2; clone_size: NA; cdr3_length: 14; d_call: TRBD2; v_call: TRBV28; cdr3_aa: CASSLFGRPGELFF; cdr3_nt: TGTGCCAGCAGTTTATTCGGGAGGCCCGGGGAGCTGTTTTTT
j_call: TRBJ2-2; clone_size: NA; cdr3_length: 15; d_call: NA; v_call: TRBV18; cdr3_aa: CASGEDQGSTGELFF; cdr3_nt: TGTGCCAGCGGCGAAGATCAGGGGAGCACCGGGGAGCTGTTTTTT
j_call: TRBJ2-1; clone_size: NA; cdr3_length: 14; d_call: TRBD2; v_call: TRBV6-1; cdr3_aa: CASRERESRNEQFF; cdr3_nt: TGTGCCAGCAGAGAGCGGGAGTCAAGGAATGAGCAGTTCTTC
j_call: TRBJ2-2; clone_size: NA; cdr3_length: 13; d_call: NA; v_call: TRBV5-6; cdr3_aa: CASSDGPPGELFF; cdr3_nt: TGTGCCAGCAGTGACGGGCCTCCCGGGGAGCTGTTTTTT
j_call: TRBJ2-1; clone_size: NA; cdr3_length: 13; d_call: NA; v_call: TRBV7-9; cdr3_aa: CASSFSLNNEQFF; cdr3_nt: TGTGCCAGCAGCTTCTCCTTAAACAATGAGCAGTTCTTC
j_call: TRBJ2-7; clone_size: NA; cdr3_length: 11; d_call: NA; v_call: TRBV20-1; cdr3_aa: CSAPTRGEQYF; cdr3_nt: TGCAGTGCTCCCACCCGGGGCGAGCAGTACTTC